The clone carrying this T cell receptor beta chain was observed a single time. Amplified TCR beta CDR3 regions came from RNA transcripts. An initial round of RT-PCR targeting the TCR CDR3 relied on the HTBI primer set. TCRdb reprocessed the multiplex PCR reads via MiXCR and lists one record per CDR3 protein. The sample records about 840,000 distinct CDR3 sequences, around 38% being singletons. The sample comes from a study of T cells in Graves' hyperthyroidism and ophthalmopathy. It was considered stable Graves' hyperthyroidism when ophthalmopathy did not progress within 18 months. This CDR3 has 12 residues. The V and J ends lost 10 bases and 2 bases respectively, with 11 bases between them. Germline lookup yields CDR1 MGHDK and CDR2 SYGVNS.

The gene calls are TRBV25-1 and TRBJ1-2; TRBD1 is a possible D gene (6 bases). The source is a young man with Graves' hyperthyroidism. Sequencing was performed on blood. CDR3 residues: CAINRVNYGYTF. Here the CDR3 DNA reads TGTGCCATCAACAGGGTAAACTATGGCTACACCTTC.